These 27 T cell receptor beta chains were all obtained from the same sample, sequenced in a study of technical replicates of blood from several donors. Clones were read by immunoSEQ multiplex PCR, and TCRdb kept only the in-frame ones, dropping some. In the table there are over 90,000 clones, about 95% of which are singletons. The sample was T cells isolated from PBMCs. The source of these receptors is a human donor in good health.

The rearrangement links TRBV5-4 to TRBJ1-3, with unresolved D. Per germline, CDR1 SGHNT and CDR2 YYREEE (reference sequence). Trimming pared 0 bases from V and 0 bases from J, leaving 7 bases between. CDR3 length: 15 residues. The CDR3 reads CASSLGDISGNTIYF. In DNA, the CDR3 is TGTGCCAGCAGCTTGGGAGATATCTCTGGAAACACCATATATTTT.

The rearrangement joins TRBV7-2 to TRBJ1-5; D remains ambiguous. With 5 bases removed from V and 3 bases from J, the gap between germline ends came to 8 bases. The CDR3 totals 13 residues. Per germline, CDR1 SGHTA and CDR2 FQGNSA. DNA of the CDR3: TGTGCCAGCAGCCGTCAGGACAATCAGCCCCAGCATTTT. Its translation is CASSRQDNQPQHF.

This chain joins TRBV6-1 and TRBJ1-6; D may be TRBD1 (5 bases). Trimming took 0 bases from V and 9 from J, leaving 18 bases between them. The CDR3 sequence is 17 residues long. In germline, CDR1 is MNHNS, CDR2 SASEGT. The chain's CDR3 is CASSEARFRAGTSPLHF. The CDR3 region has the DNA TGTGCCAGCAGTGAAGCGCGGTTCAGGGCTGGCACTTCACCCCTCCACTTT.

The chain combines TRBV6-5 with TRBJ1-6; D unclear. Trimming pared 3 bases from V and 0 bases from J, leaving 6 bases between. Germline V gene lookup returns CDR1 MNHEY and CDR2 SVGAGI. The CDR3 spans 15 residues. This CDR3 reads CASSYSASYNSPLHF. The CDR3 DNA follows: TGTGCCAGCAGTTATAGTGCCTCCTATAATTCACCCCTCCACTTT.

The gene calls are TRBV25-1 and TRBJ2-3; unclear D gene. Germline-derived CDR1 and CDR2 are MGHDK and SYGVNS. This CDR3 has 14 residues. V lost 4 bases and J lost 1, with 9 bases in between. The CDR3, as DNA: TGTGCCAGCAGTGGAGACTTGGGCACAGATACGCAGTATTTT. Protein product: CASSGDLGTDTQYF.

The V and J genes are TRBV7-3 and TRBJ1-6; D is perhaps TRBD1 (6 bases). Trimming shortened V by 8 bases and J by 6 bases, and 17 bases separated the two germline ends. The CDR3 extends over 15 amino acids. CDR1 SGHTA and CDR2 FQGTGA come from the germline V gene. The CDR3 spells CASPISEGGNSPLHF. CDR3 nucleotides: TGTGCCAGCCCGATTTCGGAAGGGGGTAATTCACCCCTCCACTTT.

The gene calls are TRBV7-8 and TRBJ2-7; 8 bases map to TRBD1. J was trimmed by 5 bases and V by 1 base; bases with no gene match: 4. Germline CDR1 and CDR2: SGHVS and FQNEAQ. This CDR3 comprises 14 residues. CDR3 sequence reads: CASSLGTGNNEQYF. CDR3 sequence (DNA): TGTGCCAGCAGCTTAGGGACAGGGAACAACGAGCAGTACTTC.

The chain combines TRBV7-6 with TRBJ2-7; possibly TRBD1 for D (6 bases). Per germline, CDR1 SGHVS and CDR2 FNYEAQ. This CDR3 region has 14 residues. V dropped 4 bases and J dropped 2 bases, with 12 bases sitting between them. The CDR3 DNA reads as TGTGCCAGCAGCTGGCCCGGACAGCCCTACGAGCAGTACTTC. Translating gives CASSWPGQPYEQYF.

The chain has TRBV6-1 and TRBJ2-6, with 7 positions matching TRBD1. In germline, CDR1 is MNHNS, CDR2 SASEGT. V trimming: 0 bases; J trimming: 0 bases; junction bases outside the gene matches: 5. The CDR3 consists of 18 residues. The CDR3 protein is CASSEATGAPSGANVLTF. DNA for the CDR3: TGTGCCAGCAGTGAAGCCACAGGGGCCCCCTCTGGGGCCAACGTCCTGACTTTC.

This clone was counted a few times. The chain uses TRBV2 and TRBJ1-5, with 7 bases matching TRBD1. Looked up from germline, CDR1 is SNHLY and CDR2 is FYNNEI. V shed 6 bases, J shed 2 bases, and the junction held 10 bases outside the gene matches. The CDR3 extends over 16 amino acids. The DNA of the CDR3 is TGTGCCAGCAGGGCCCATAGGGGGCAAGGCAATCAGCCCCAGCATTTT. Its protein is CASRAHRGQGNQPQHF.

CDR3 bases: TGTGCCAGCAGCCTAGACCCCAACGGCTACACCTTC. Residues: CASSLDPNGYTF. V and J are TRBV6-6 and TRBJ1-2; D not certain. Germline CDR1 and CDR2: MNHNY and SVGAGI (reference sequence). The V and J ends lost 6 bases and 8 bases respectively, with 13 bases between them. This CDR3 has 12 amino acids.

V and J are TRBV4-1 and TRBJ2-1; the match to TRBD2 covers 7 bases. CDR3 length: 16 amino acids. With V trimmed by 0 bases and J by 6 bases, 8 bases remained unmatched. CDR1 MGHRA and CDR2 YSYEKL come from the germline V gene. Written as DNA, the CDR3 is TGCGCCAGCAGCCAAGAAGCTATAGCGGGCGGCAATGAGCAGTTCTTC. Protein: CASSQEAIAGGNEQFF.

The chain combines TRBV19 with TRBJ1-2, with 9 bases identical to TRBD1. The J segment lost 0 bases and the V segment lost 5 bases, leaving 4 bases of the junction unmatched. CDR3 length: 15 residues. In germline, CDR1 is LNHDA, CDR2 SQIVND (reference sequence). CDR3 region: CASSDRQGANYGYTF. The CDR3 DNA sequence: TGTGCCAGTAGTGACAGACAGGGGGCTAACTATGGCTACACCTTC.

Worth noting for this clone: This specimen includes other DNA sequences encoding the same CDR3. The V call is TRBV6-4, the J call TRBJ2-3, with 8 nucleotides matching TRBD2. Germline V CDR1 and CDR2: MRHNA, SNTAGT. CDR3 length equals 15 residues. After removal of 0 bases from V and 2 bases from J, the junction contained 1 base not matched to a gene. CDR3 sequence: CASSDSGGATDTQYF. In DNA, the CDR3 is TGTGCCAGCAGTGACTCCGGGGGGGCCACAGATACGCAGTATTTT.

The chain recombines TRBV7-9 with TRBJ2-1; TRBD2 matches at 7 bases. CDR1 SEHNR and CDR2 FQNEAQ come from the germline V gene (reference sequence). Trimming at V came to 0 bases and at J to 3 bases, leaving 5 bases not matched to a gene. The CDR3 runs 16 residues. The CDR3 DNA reads TGTGCCAGCAGCTTAGCTTTCGGGGGGATCTACAATGAGCAGTTCTTC. Protein: CASSLAFGGIYNEQFF.

The CDR3 protein is CARSRTGGRSTEAFF. The CDR3 nucleotides read TGTGCCAGAAGCCGGACAGGGGGCAGGAGCACTGAAGCTTTCTTT. V and J are TRBV5-3 and TRBJ1-1, with 11 bases identical to TRBD1. TRBV5-3 is reported as an ORF; its role is uncertain. CDR3 length: 15 amino acids. Trimming removed 4 bases from V and 4 bases from J; junction bases left unmatched: 6.

This clone came up once. The V and J genes are TRBV5-4 and TRBJ2-7; 8 positions agree with TRBD2. CDR3 length equals 18 residues. V shed 4 bases and J 4 bases; nucleotides not matched to a gene: 19. The germline V gene has CDR1 SGHNT and CDR2 YYREEE (reference sequence). DNA for the CDR3: TGTGCCAGCAGCCAGTTACCTAGCGGGTCCCACCTCTATTACGAGCAGTACTTC. Encoded protein: CASSQLPSGSHLYYEQYF.

The chain uses TRBV10-3 and TRBJ1-2; D not resolved. Trimming took 7 bases from V and 3 from J, leaving 9 bases between them. The CDR3 contains 12 residues. Germline assignment: CDR1 ENHRY and CDR2 SYGVKD. CDR3 protein: CAINYTDYGYTF. CDR3 bases: TGTGCCATCAACTACACGGACTATGGCTACACCTTC.

DNA of the CDR3: TGTGCCAGCAGCCCCGGGGGACTAGCGGAGAGCTCCTACAATGAGCAGTTCTTC. Protein: CASSPGGLAESSYNEQFF. The V call is TRBV7-9, the J call TRBJ2-1; 11 bases are shared with TRBD2. The CDR3 is made up of 18 amino acids. Losses at the gene ends were 5 bases for V and 0 bases for J; bases not matched to a gene: 9. CDR1 is SEHNR, CDR2 FQNEAQ, per germline (reference sequence).

V is TRBV14 and J is TRBJ1-2; D is undetermined. The CDR3 runs to 14 residues. Trimming removed 4 bases from V and 4 bases from J, with 13 bases in between. Germline V gives CDR1 SGHDN, CDR2 FVKESK. CDR3 DNA sequence: TGTGCCAGCAGCCCCGGCGGGGTGCTCTATGGCTACACCTTC. Its translation: CASSPGGVLYGYTF. The whole variable domain, filled in from reference TRBV14 and TRBJ1-2, reads EAGVTQFPSHSVIEKGQTVTLRCDPISGHDNLYWYRRVMGKEIKFLLHFVKESKQDESGMPNNRFLAERTGGTYSTLKVQPAELEDSGVYFCASSPGGVLYGYTFGSGTRLTVV.

The chain couples TRBV5-5 to TRBJ2-1; 8 bases fit TRBD2. The junction had 22 bases not matched to a gene; V was cut back by 0 bases and J by 8 bases. The V gene's germline CDR1 is SGHKS and CDR2 YYEKEE (reference sequence). The length of the CDR3 is 20 residues. CDR3 protein: CASSLDPHRSGAGAVDEQFF. The DNA of the CDR3 is TGTGCCAGCAGCTTGGACCCCCATCGTTCCGGAGCGGGAGCTGTGGATGAGCAGTTCTTC.

The chain combines TRBV11-2 with TRBJ2-3; D gene ambiguous. Germline CDR1 SGHAT, CDR2 FQNNGV. The V and J ends lost 5 bases and 4 bases respectively, with 10 bases between them. The CDR3 covers 13 residues. As DNA, the CDR3 is TGTGCCAGCAGCCCCGAGAATTCAGATACGCAGTATTTT. Amino acids: CASSPENSDTQYF.

The CDR3 sequence is CASSQASGGYEQYF. DNA for the CDR3: TGTGCCAGCAGCCAAGCTAGCGGGGGCTACGAGCAGTACTTC. The chain carries TRBV4-2 and TRBJ2-7; 10 bases fit TRBD2. The V and J ends lost 1 base and 3 bases, in that order; junction bases with no gene match: 0. This CDR3 is 14 amino acids long. Germline values: CDR1 LGHNA, CDR2 YNFKEQ.

The V call is TRBV19, the J call TRBJ2-7, with TRBD1 matching over 9 bases. This CDR3 has 15 residues. Trimming at V came to 2 bases and at J to 3 bases, leaving 5 bases not matched to a gene. Per the germline V gene, CDR1 is LNHDA and CDR2 is SQIVND (reference sequence). CDR3 nucleotide sequence: TGTGCCAGTAGTATATCCGGACAGGGGATCTACGAGCAGTACTTC. It is translated as CASSISGQGIYEQYF.

This clone was found a few times. CDR3 sequence reads: CASSDRDSHYEQYF. Written as DNA, the CDR3 is TGTGCCAGCAGCGACCGGGACTCCCATTACGAGCAGTACTTC. The chain recombines TRBV5-6 with TRBJ2-7; D is perhaps TRBD2 (6 bases). The CDR3 has 14 residues. Between the trimmed V and J ends, which lost 4 bases and 4 bases, there was a span of 15 bases. The germline V gene has CDR1 SGHDT and CDR2 YYEEEE.

This rearrangement joins TRBV4-1 to TRBJ2-2; TRBD1 agrees at 11 bases. The CDR3 length is 15 residues. The V gene end was trimmed by 3 bases and the J gene end by 6 bases; junction bases not matched to a gene: 3. The germline gives CDR1 MGHRA, CDR2 YSYEKL. CDR3 bases: TGCGCCAGCAGCCACTGGGACAGGGGGGCCGGGGAGCTGTTTTTT. The encoded protein is CASSHWDRGAGELFF.

This clone was counted once. This chain uses TRBV6-5 with TRBJ1-2; a possible D gene is TRBD1 (6 bases). V lost 0 bases and J lost 3, with 11 bases in between. Germline CDR1 reads MNHEY; CDR2 reads SVGAGI. The CDR3 sequence is 15 residues long. The CDR3: CASSYSSGHYYGYTF. The CDR3 bases are TGTGCCAGCAGTTACTCGTCGGGACATTACTATGGCTACACCTTC.